The entry below gives a single TCR beta chain sequence along with its context. Its antigen is as yet unknown. The data are from a study of CD4+ T cells in melanoma. The study, taken as a whole, reports: CD8+ T cell, macrophage and B cell function reportedly correlated with neoantigen-specific CD4+ T cells.

Generated by immunoSEQ multiplex PCR, the TCRdb table keeps only in-frame clones and is missing some. The table lists about 50,000 clones, roughly 87% of them singletons. V was shortened by 0 bases and J by 1 base, with 7 bases between the two germline ends. Per the germline V gene, CDR1 is KGHSH and CDR2 is LQKENI. The CDR3 runs to 15 residues. The chain uses TRBV18 and TRBJ1-5, with D uncertain. The specimen sequenced was peripheral blood. This receptor was identified in a human donor with melanoma. CDR3 bases: TGTGCCAGCTCACCACCGCCCCTAAGCAATCAGCCCCAGCATTTT. Its translation: CASSPPPLSNQPQHF.